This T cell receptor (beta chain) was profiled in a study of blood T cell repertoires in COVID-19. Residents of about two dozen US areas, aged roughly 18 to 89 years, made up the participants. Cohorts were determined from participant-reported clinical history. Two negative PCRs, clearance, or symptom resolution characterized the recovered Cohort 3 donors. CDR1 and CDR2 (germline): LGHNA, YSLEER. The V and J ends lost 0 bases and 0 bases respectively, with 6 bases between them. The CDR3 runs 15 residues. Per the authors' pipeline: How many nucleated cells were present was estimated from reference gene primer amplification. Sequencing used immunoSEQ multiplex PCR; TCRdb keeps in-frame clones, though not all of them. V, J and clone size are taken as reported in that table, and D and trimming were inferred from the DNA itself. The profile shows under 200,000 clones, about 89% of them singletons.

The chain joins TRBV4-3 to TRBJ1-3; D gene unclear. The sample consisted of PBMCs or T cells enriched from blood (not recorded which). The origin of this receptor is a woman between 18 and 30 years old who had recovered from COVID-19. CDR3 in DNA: TGCGCCAGCAGCCAAGATATCAGCTCTGGAAACACCATATATTTT. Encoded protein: CASSQDISSGNTIYF.